Each of the 12 T cell receptor beta chains below was sequenced from the same sample in a study of TIL therapy for anti-PD-1-resistant metastatic lung cancer. The time point denotes: pre-treatment sample, taken before nivolumab and TIL therapy. Sequencing used immunoSEQ v3. Using immunoSEQ multiplex PCR, the repertoire was profiled, and TCRdb retains in-frame clones only, with some absent. The table shows tens of thousands of clones, with around 87% occurring only once. The specimen was blood, collected at baseline. The source of these receptors is a person aged 25 to 85 with non-small cell lung cancer.

The chain combines TRBV7-2 with TRBJ2-7, with D hard to call. The CDR3 runs to 14 residues. Germline CDR1 reads SGHTA; CDR2 reads FQGNSA. Trimming took off 2 bases at V and 6 bases at J, with 14 bases between the two ends. The CDR3 coding sequence is TGTGCCAGCAGCTTATCCGGGCTGGCCGCCGAGCAGTACTTC. It yields the protein CASSLSGLAAEQYF.

This chain connects TRBV28 to TRBJ2-1; 10 bases align to TRBD1. With V trimmed by 4 bases and J by 8 bases, 5 bases remained unmatched. The CDR3 runs to 14 residues. Germline CDR1 is MDHEN and CDR2 is SYDVKM. The CDR3, as DNA: TGTGCCAGCAGTTCCCTGGACAGGGGGGATGAGCAGTTCTTC. Encoded protein: CASSSLDRGDEQFF.

The chain carries TRBV5-1 and TRBJ2-5; D unclear. The CDR3 length is 13 residues. The V end lost 1 base, the J end lost 5 bases, and 9 bases lay between the germline ends. CDR1 and CDR2 (germline): SGHRS, YFSETQ. The CDR3 bases are TGCGCCAGCAGCTTGTTGCTGGGGGAGACCCAGTACTTC. Its translation is CASSLLLGETQYF.

This chain joins TRBV12-3 or TRBV12-4 and TRBJ1-5, with a tentative D call TRBD1 (6 bases). CDR3 length: 12 residues. Trimming pared 6 bases from V and 7 bases from J, leaving 10 bases between. The CDR3 DNA is TGTGCCAGCAGAACAGGGTTCCAGCCCCAGCATTTT. Translated, it gives CASRTGFQPQHF.

The chain joins TRBV5-4 to TRBJ1-2; tentative D call: TRBD1 (5 bases). V shed 3 bases and J shed 8 bases, with 14 bases lying between them. Germline V lookup: CDR1 SGHNT, CDR2 YYREEE (reference sequence). This CDR3 contains 13 residues. CDR3 DNA sequence: TGTGCCAGCAGCTCATCCGGGGCTCGCGGCTACACCTTC. Residues: CASSSSGARGYTF.

V gene TRBV21-1 combines with J gene TRBJ2-1; TRBD2, the table's D call, was not compared with the DNA. TRBV21-1 is a pseudogene segment. CDR3 length: 20 amino acids. CDR3 nucleotides: TGTGCCAGCAGCACAGTCAGGACTAGCGGGGGGGTGAGGTCCTACAATGAGCAGTTCTTC. Translation gives CASSTVRTSGGVRSYNEQFF.

This clone was found once. This chain connects TRBV2 to TRBJ2-3, with D uncertain. The CDR3 loop spans 13 amino acids. CDR1 and CDR2 from the germline V gene are SNHLY and FYNNEI. V lost 4 bases, J lost 2 bases, and 7 bases lay in between. CDR3: CASSVTDTDTQYF. The CDR3 DNA follows: TGTGCCAGCAGTGTGACCGACACAGATACGCAGTATTTT.

The CDR3 protein is CAITRNPRGGSHNEQFF. The CDR3, as DNA: TGTGCCATAACGAGGAACCCTCGCGGGGGGTCCCACAATGAGCAGTTCTTC. The V and J genes are TRBV10-3 and TRBJ2-1; 8 nucleotides match TRBD2. The germline V gene has CDR1 ENHRY and CDR2 SYGVKD. The CDR3 sequence is 17 residues long. Losses at the gene ends were 9 bases for V and 5 bases for J; bases not matched to a gene: 18.

The V and J genes are TRBV7-3 and TRBJ1-1; a weak D match, TRBD1 (6 bases). Germline loops: CDR1 SGHTA, CDR2 FQGTGA. V gave up 2 bases and J gave up 0 bases, with 13 bases separating them. This CDR3 contains 16 residues. Here the CDR3 DNA reads TGTGCCAGCAGCTTACTTGGGGGCCACATGAACACTGAAGCTTTCTTT. It encodes CASSLLGGHMNTEAFF. The variable domain in full, completed from reference TRBV7-3 and TRBJ1-1, reads GAGVSQTPSNKVTEKGKYVELRCDPISGHTALYWYRQSLGQGPEFLIYFQGTGAADDSGLPNDRFFAVRPEGSVSTLKIQRTERGDSAVYLCASSLLGGHMNTEAFFGQGTRLTVV.

The rearrangement links TRBV6-5 to TRBJ1-2; TRBD1 might be the D (6 bases). CDR3 length: 16 amino acids. Looked up from germline, CDR1 is MNHEY and CDR2 is SVGAGI. Trimming shortened V by 0 bases and J by 2 bases, and 13 bases separated the two germline ends. Here the CDR3 reads CASSYSWRQGNYGYTF. The CDR3 region has the DNA TGTGCCAGCAGTTACTCGTGGAGGCAGGGGAACTATGGCTACACCTTC.

The chain couples TRBV19 to TRBJ1-2; maybe TRBD1 (5 bases). The CDR3 runs 14 residues. Germline loops: CDR1 LNHDA, CDR2 SQIVND (reference sequence). Trimming cost V 4 bases and J 7 bases, with 16 bases left between them. The CDR3 reads CASSRSSGLTGYTF. The DNA for the CDR3 is TGTGCCAGTAGTAGATCCTCAGGGCTTACTGGCTACACCTTC.

The table lists this clone with a count of one. The rearrangement links TRBV3-1 (or the pseudogene TRBV3-2) to TRBJ2-4, with D uncertain. Germline V lookup: CDR1 LGHDT, CDR2 YNNKEL (reference sequence). V dropped 0 bases and J dropped 8 bases, with 11 bases sitting between them. The CDR3 totals 14 residues. CDR3 sequence (DNA): TGTGCCAGCAGCCAAGATCTTGGAAGGGACATTCAGTACTTC. Translation: CASSQDLGRDIQYF.